This entry lists 14 T cell receptor beta chains sequenced from one sample in a study of cytomegalovirus exposure and HLA in healthy donors. The PCR contained 60 Vbeta and 13 Jbeta primers. Assay: immunoSEQ multiplex PCR; the TCRdb copy retains only in-frame clones and omits some. The sample has about 190,000 clones. Specimen: PBMCs. These receptors were taken from a young woman in good health and CMV-seropositive.

The rearrangement joins TRBV5-4 to TRBJ2-7; TRBD1 is a possible D gene (5 bases). Germline CDR1 SGHNT, CDR2 YYREEE (reference sequence). The V end was cut by 5 bases, the J end by 3 bases, with 18 bases between. The CDR3 runs 15 residues. CDR3 residues: CASRPDSVSFYEQYF. CDR3 coding DNA: TGTGCCAGCAGACCCGACAGCGTCAGCTTCTACGAGCAGTACTTC.

J is TRBJ2-1 and V is TRBV7-8; 10 bases match TRBD1. Germline V CDR1 and CDR2: SGHVS, FQNEAQ. The trim removed 2 bases at V and 6 bases at J, leaving 7 bases unmatched. The CDR3 spans 16 residues. In DNA, the CDR3 is TGTGCCAGCAGCTTAACCCGACAGGGGGCCCTCAATGAGCAGTTCTTC. Translated, it gives CASSLTRQGALNEQFF.

The chain employs TRBV4-1 and TRBJ1-3; no definite D call. This CDR3 is 14 amino acids long. The germline V and J ends were trimmed by 4 bases and 0 bases, with 7 bases remaining between them. Looked up from germline, CDR1 is MGHRA and CDR2 is YSYEKL. The CDR3 DNA is TGCGCCAGCAGCCTCGGAGACTCTGGAAACACCATATATTTT. Translation: CASSLGDSGNTIYF.

This chain uses TRBV7-9 with TRBJ1-2; 7 bases line up with TRBD1. This CDR3 region has 18 residues. Trimming took 1 base from V and 1 from J; bases not matched to a gene: 12. Germline V CDR1 and CDR2: SEHNR, FQNEAQ (reference sequence). The CDR3 sequence: CASSLGDRAHYGNYGYTF. CDR3 sequence (DNA): TGTGCCAGCAGCTTAGGCGACAGGGCCCACTACGGTAACTATGGCTACACCTTC.

The V and J genes are TRBV7-8 and TRBJ1-5; D is possibly TRBD1 (6 bases). Germline V gene sequence: CDR1 SGHVS, CDR2 FQNEAQ. The CDR3 loop spans 14 amino acids. V was cut by 3 bases and J by 7 bases, with 13 bases left in between. CDR3 sequence: CASSFDRSGQPQHF. DNA of the CDR3: TGTGCCAGCAGCTTCGACAGGTCAGGACAGCCCCAGCATTTT.

This chain connects TRBV27 to TRBJ1-2; TRBD1 matches 7 bases. With 4 bases clipped from V and 8 bases from J, the junction kept 19 bases outside the gene matches. Germline CDR1 and CDR2: MNHEY and SMNVEV (reference sequence). CDR3 size: 17 residues. This CDR3 reads CASSSPGTAGLYGGYTF. The CDR3 region has the DNA TGTGCCAGCAGTTCCCCCGGGACAGCAGGGTTGTATGGGGGCTACACCTTC.

The chain combines TRBV18 with TRBJ1-6; TRBD1 aligns across 7 bases. V lost 1 base and J lost 4; bases outside the gene matches: 4. Per the germline V gene, CDR1 is KGHSH and CDR2 is LQKENI. The CDR3 covers 16 residues. The CDR3: CASSPQGAFYNSPLHF. CDR3 bases: TGTGCCAGCTCACCACAGGGGGCGTTTTATAATTCACCCCTCCACTTT.

J is TRBJ1-1 and V is TRBV27, with no clear D. The V end lost 4 bases, the J end lost 1 base, and 4 bases lay between the germline ends. The CDR3 totals 12 residues. CDR1 MNHEY and CDR2 SMNVEV come from the germline V gene (reference sequence). CDR3 sequence (DNA): TGTGCCAGCAGTTCCGGGAACACTGAAGCTTTCTTT. Its protein product is CASSSGNTEAFF.

The CDR3 nucleotides read TGTGCCAGCAGTTACGACAGCCTAAACTACGAGCAGTACTTC. This translates into CASSYDSLNYEQYF. V and J are TRBV27 and TRBJ2-7; tentative D call: TRBD1 (5 bases). V gave up 4 bases and J gave up 3 bases, with 13 bases separating them. The V gene's germline CDR1 is MNHEY and CDR2 SMNVEV (reference sequence). The CDR3 has 14 amino acids.

The genes are TRBV5-4 and TRBJ2-5, with TRBD2 identical over 9 bases. V dropped 5 bases and J dropped 1; count of bases not matched to a gene: 6. Per the germline V gene, CDR1 is SGHNT and CDR2 is YYREEE (reference sequence). The CDR3 has 15 residues. Here the CDR3 reads CASRISGGTQETQYF. The CDR3 DNA sequence: TGTGCCAGCAGAATTAGCGGGGGCACCCAAGAGACCCAGTACTTC.

As DNA, the CDR3 is TGCAGCGTTCGAAGGGGCGGGGGGCCCCAAGAGACCCAGTACTTC. It encodes CSVRRGGGPQETQYF. The chain has TRBV29-1 and TRBJ2-5, with TRBD2 identical over 8 bases. CDR1 and CDR2 from the germline V gene are SQVTM and ANQGSEA. CDR3 length: 15 residues. V shed 5 bases and J 1 base; nucleotides not matched to a gene: 9. Full variable domain (missing parts from reference TRBV29-1 and TRBJ2-5): SAVISQKPSRDICQRGTSLTIQCQVDSQVTMMFWYRQQPGQSLTLIATANQGSEATYESGFVIDKFPISRPNLTFSTLTVSNMSPEDSSIYLCSVRRGGGPQETQYFGPGTRLLVL.

The chain is built from TRBV5-1 and TRBJ2-3; 7 bases are shared with TRBD1. Trimming cost V 4 bases and J 6 bases; bases outside gene matches: 5. The CDR3 is 13 amino acids. Germline loops: CDR1 SGHRS, CDR2 YFSETQ. The CDR3 bases are TGCGCCAGCAGCCCCGGACAGGAGGATACGCAGTATTTT. It translates to CASSPGQEDTQYF. Full variable domain (remainder filled in from reference TRBV5-1 and TRBJ2-3): KAGVTQTPRYLIKTRGQQVTLSCSPISGHRSVSWYQQTPGQGLQFLFEYFSETQRNKGNFPGRFSGRQFSNSRSEMNVSTLELGDSALYLCASSPGQEDTQYFGPGTRLTVL.

The rearrangement links TRBV5-1 to TRBJ2-1, with D tentatively TRBD2 (6 bases). CDR1 SGHRS and CDR2 YFSETQ come from the germline V gene. Trimming removed 1 base from V and 5 bases from J, with 10 bases in between. The CDR3 loop spans 14 amino acids. CDR3 residues: CASSLLGGDNEQFF. In DNA form, the CDR3 reads TGCGCCAGCAGCTTGCTAGGAGGGGACAATGAGCAGTTCTTC.

The CDR3 bases are TGTGCCAGCAGCTTAGCCGGATGGGGGGAGGGAAACGGCGAGCAGTACTTC. It yields the protein CASSLAGWGEGNGEQYF. The V and J genes are TRBV7-9 and TRBJ2-7, with 7 bases lining up with TRBD2. Germline assignment: CDR1 SEHNR and CDR2 FQNEAQ (reference sequence). The trim removed 0 bases at V and 6 bases at J, leaving 14 bases unmatched. The CDR3 runs to 17 residues.